Following are 19 T cell receptor beta chains from one sample sequenced in a study of T cells in Graves' hyperthyroidism and ophthalmopathy. There were TCR beta CDR3 regions amplified from RNA transcripts. TCR CDR3 regions were first amplified by RT-PCR with HTBI primers. TCRdb re-called the multiplex PCR reads with MiXCR, one entry per CDR3 protein. The repertoire holds about 660,000 distinct CDR3 sequences, with about 45% as singletons. Material for sequencing was peripheral blood or thyroid tissue (not recorded which). The source is an adult man with Graves' disease, either hyperthyroidism or ophthalmopathy (not recorded which).

This clonotype came up many times. This rearrangement joins TRBV7-2 to TRBJ1-2; D is undetermined. V lost 0 bases and J 2 bases, leaving 4 bases between the germline ends. CDR1 and CDR2 (germline): SGHTA, FQGNSA. The CDR3 runs to 13 residues. CDR3 DNA sequence: TGTGCCAGCAGCTTAGCCCTCAACTATGGCTACACCTTC. It yields the protein CASSLALNYGYTF.

This clonotype was picked up a small number of times. The chain employs TRBV7-9 and TRBJ1-6; 7 bases align to TRBD1. The CDR3 runs 16 residues. V shed 3 bases, J shed 3 bases, and the junction held 5 bases outside the gene matches. Germline V gene data show CDR1 as SEHNR and CDR2 as FQNEAQ (reference sequence). The CDR3 reads CASSLEGGGYNSPLHF. CDR3 in DNA: TGTGCCAGCAGCTTGGAAGGGGGCGGCTATAATTCACCCCTCCACTTT. Together with reference TRBV7-9 and TRBJ1-6, the CDR3 gives the full variable domain: DTGVSQNPRHKITKRGQNVTFRCDPISEHNRLYWYRQTLGQGPEFLTYFQNEAQLEKSRLLSDRFSAERPKGSFSTLEIQRTEQGDSAMYLCASSLEGGGYNSPLHFGNGTRLTVT.

The CDR3 spells CASRSSGGNSPLHF. The DNA of the CDR3 is TGTGCCAGCAGGTCTAGCGGGGGGAATTCACCCCTCCACTTT. The V and J genes are TRBV6-5 and TRBJ1-6; D perhaps matches TRBD1 (5 bases). Germline lookup yields CDR1 MNHEY and CDR2 SVGAGI. The CDR3 loop spans 14 amino acids. Trimming removed 6 bases from V and 7 bases from J, with 13 bases in between.

There are many counts of this clonotype. Compared with germline, one end of the junction differs, possibly owing to a read error. CDR3 bases: TGTGCCAGCAGCAAGCGATCAGAGGGGGCTAAGAACTTC. It yields the protein CASSKRSEGAKNF. The V gene is TRBV7-9, the J gene TRBJ1-2; the match to TRBD1 covers 7 bases. Germline CDR1 reads SEHNR; CDR2 reads FQNEAQ (reference sequence). The CDR3 covers 13 residues.

For the CDR3, the DNA is TGTGCCAGCAGTCCAGGGGACTCCTCCTACGAGCAGTACTTC. Translated: CASSPGDSSYEQYF. The chain recombines TRBV2 with TRBJ2-7; D may be TRBD1 or TRBD2 (6 bases each). This CDR3 spans 14 amino acids. V was cut by 5 bases and J by 0 bases, with 11 bases left in between. Germline CDR1 reads SNHLY; CDR2 reads FYNNEI.

This clonotype was recorded a few times. The chain combines TRBV13 with TRBJ1-2; D is unresolved. This CDR3 has 15 amino acids. The V gene lost 0 bases and the J gene lost 7 bases, with 15 bases spanning the gap. Germline-derived CDR1 and CDR2 are PRHDT and FYEKMQ (reference sequence). DNA for the CDR3: TGTGCCAGCAGCTTAGGCCGTGGGGTTGGAGCTGGCTACACCTTC. As protein: CASSLGRGVGAGYTF. The whole variable domain, filled in from reference TRBV13 and TRBJ1-2, reads AAGVIQSPRHLIKEKRETATLKCYPIPRHDTVYWYQQGPGQDPQFLISFYEKMQSDKGSIPDRFSAQQFSDYHSELNMSSLELGDSALYFCASSLGRGVGAGYTFGSGTRLTVV.

This rearrangement joins TRBV9 to TRBJ2-2, with 7 nucleotides matching TRBD1. Trimming took 4 bases from V and 5 from J; bases not matched to a gene: 8. The CDR3 covers 15 residues. Germline lookup yields CDR1 SGDLS and CDR2 YYNGEE. The CDR3 is CASSRRTGGTGELFF. In DNA form, the CDR3 reads TGTGCCAGCAGCCGCCGGACAGGTGGAACCGGGGAGCTGTTTTTT. Drawing the rest from reference TRBV9 and TRBJ2-2, the complete variable domain is DSGVTQTPKHLITATGQRVTLRCSPRSGDLSVYWYQQSLDQGLQFLIQYYNGEERAKGNILERFSAQQFPDLHSELNLSSLELGDSALYFCASSRRTGGTGELFFGEGSRLTVL.

A word on this clonotype: It may be a read error: a sequence one base away is much more abundant. J is TRBJ2-5 and V is TRBV29-1; maybe TRBD2 (5 bases). Germline V gene lookup returns CDR1 SQVTM and CDR2 ANQGSEA. This CDR3 contains 13 residues. DNA for the CDR3: TGCAGCGTTGAGAGGGCCGATCAAGAGACCCAGTGCTTC. This gives the protein CSVERADQETQCF.

The chain recombines TRBV10-3 with TRBJ2-7; D is tentatively TRBD1 or TRBD2 (5 bases each). Germline V gene sequence: CDR1 ENHRY, CDR2 SYGVKD. This CDR3 has 15 residues. Deletions cut 4 bases from V and 8 bases from J, with 21 bases between. CDR3 loop: CAISGDGAAQPQQYF. As DNA, the CDR3 is TGTGCCATCAGTGGGGACGGTGCGGCTCAGCCCCAGCAGTACTTC.

The chain joins TRBV2 to TRBJ1-4, with 7 bases matching TRBD1. This CDR3 is built from 13 residues. Germline V CDR1 and CDR2: SNHLY, FYNNEI. J gave up 8 bases and V 11 bases, and 11 bases lay outside the gene matches. The CDR3 is CAGTLGTAEKLFF. The CDR3 nucleotides read TGTGCCGGCACCTTAGGGACAGCCGAAAAACTGTTTTTT.

The CDR3, as DNA: TGTGCCAGTAGTATAAGCGGGGACAGGCCGGAATCACCCCTCCACTTT. It yields the protein CASSISGDRPESPLHF. The chain recombines TRBV19 with TRBJ1-6; 8 nucleotides agree with TRBD1. The CDR3 runs 16 residues. The V segment lost 2 bases and the J segment 10 bases; nucleotides outside the gene matches: 10. The germline gives CDR1 LNHDA, CDR2 SQIVND (reference sequence).

This clonotype has a handful of counts. In DNA, the CDR3 is TGCAGTGCGTGGACAGGGGATGGCAATCAGCCCCAGCATTTT. This translates into CSAWTGDGNQPQHF. This chain links TRBV20-1 with TRBJ1-5, with 9 bases identical to TRBD1. The germline V gene encodes CDR1 DFQATT and CDR2 SNEGSKA (reference sequence). This CDR3 is built from 14 residues. V shed 6 bases and J 2 bases; nucleotides not matched to a gene: 5.

This chain joins TRBV2 and TRBJ2-7, with D possibly TRBD1 on 7 matching bases. Germline V gives CDR1 SNHLY, CDR2 FYNNEI. The V end lost 6 bases, the J end lost 3 bases, and 24 bases lay between the germline ends. The CDR3 runs to 17 residues. In nucleotides, the CDR3 is TGTGCCAGCAGCAGCAGGGGGGAGCGGGTCATGATCTACGAGCAGTACTTC. It yields the protein CASSSRGERVMIYEQYF.

This chain links TRBV7-2 with TRBJ2-7, with D perhaps given as TRBD1 or TRBD2 (5 bases each). Germline V CDR1 and CDR2: SGHTA, FQGNSA. V was cut by 5 bases and J by 2 bases, with 22 bases left in between. The CDR3 consists of 17 residues. The DNA for the CDR3 is TGTGCCAGCAGCCCGAGTCCTAGCTTGGGGGTGACCTACGAGCAGTACTTC. It encodes CASSPSPSLGVTYEQYF.

V and J are TRBV7-9 and TRBJ1-1; maybe TRBD1 (5 bases). The V end was cut by 10 bases, the J end by 5 bases, with 20 bases between. CDR3 length: 14 residues. Germline V gene data show CDR1 as SEHNR and CDR2 as FQNEAQ (reference sequence). The CDR3 DNA reads TGTGCCATCAGTTTCCGGGGGATAGTGACTGAAGCTTTCTTT. Amino acids: CAISFRGIVTEAFF.

The CDR3 loop is CASSQGADQPQHF. In DNA, the CDR3 is TGCGCCAGCAGCCAAGGAGCGGATCAGCCCCAGCATTTT. The chain recombines TRBV4-1 with TRBJ1-5; D ambiguous. The CDR3 loop spans 13 amino acids. The V gene lost 1 base and the J gene lost 5 bases, with 6 bases spanning the gap. Looked up from germline, CDR1 is MGHRA and CDR2 is YSYEKL.

The V call is TRBV6-6, the J call TRBJ1-2; perhaps TRBD1 as D (5 bases). The CDR3 sequence is 15 residues long. Trimming stripped 11 bases from V and 4 bases from J, with 23 bases between. CDR1 is MNHNY, CDR2 SVGAGI, per germline (reference sequence). The CDR3 nucleotides are TGTGCCGCGTTATGGCGGGGGACGACTTTCTATGGCTACACCTTC. Residues: CAALWRGTTFYGYTF.

Comment on this clonotype: A much larger clone differs from this one at a single base, so this may be a read error. The chain combines TRBV12-3 or TRBV12-4 with TRBJ2-5; D is unresolved. Trimming stripped 6 bases from V and 7 bases from J, with 21 bases between. This CDR3 region has 15 residues. The CDR3 here is CASSLRAAFEGTQYF. The CDR3 coding sequence is TGTGCCAGCAGCCTCCGCGCCGCCTTCGAAGGGACCCAGTACTTC.

For the CDR3, the DNA is TGCGCCAGCTCTGTAAATATCGGGACAGGGAACACTGAAGCTTTCTTT. This translates into CASSVNIGTGNTEAFF. The chain links TRBV10-2 to TRBJ1-1; 8 bases agree with TRBD1. V shed 8 bases and J 1 base; nucleotides not matched to a gene: 12. The germline V gene has CDR1 WSHSY and CDR2 SAAADI. This CDR3 spans 16 amino acids.